The clone carrying this T cell receptor (beta chain) was counted a few times. Its specificity is unknown. The data stem from a study of cytomegalovirus exposure and HLA in healthy donors. Healthy bone marrow donors formed the donor group. CDR1 SGHRS and CDR2 YFSETQ come from the germline V gene. With 0 bases removed from V and 4 bases from J, the gap between germline ends came to 10 bases. The CDR3 is 14 residues long. PCR was performed using 60 Vbeta and 13 Jbeta primers. Produced via immunoSEQ multiplex PCR; TCRdb's table is partial and in-frame only. Among about 67,000 clones listed, approximately 90% were seen once. Overall study findings and caveats: In vitro assays verified that a few CMV-associated chains recognized CMV antigens specifically. Some TCR beta chains (164 of them) were listed as cytomegalovirus-associated. With high specificity and sensitivity, the classifier reportedly diagnosed cytomegalovirus status.

Sequencing input: PBMCs. The sequence derives from a woman under 40 in good health and CMV-seropositive. This chain uses TRBV5-1 with TRBJ1-2; no firm D call. The CDR3 protein is CASSLVGETYGYTF. CDR3 bases: TGCGCCAGCAGCTTGGTTGGGGAGACCTATGGCTACACCTTC.